The next 7 T cell receptor beta chains were all read from a single sample in a study of blood T cell repertoires in COVID-19. The table came from immunoSEQ multiplex PCR; TCRdb's copy has only in-frame clones and leaves some out. In the table there are over 450,000 clones, around nine tenths of which are singletons. The sequenced material came from peripheral blood. These receptor sequences come from a woman in her fifties or sixties with COVID-19, enrolled during active disease.

This clone has only one observation. V usage is TRBV2 and J usage is TRBJ1-2; D unresolved. The CDR3 is 12 residues long. CDR1 SNHLY and CDR2 FYNNEI come from the germline V gene. The germline V and J ends were trimmed by 8 bases and 0 bases, with 7 bases remaining between them. CDR3 sequence: CASVGANYGYTF. DNA of the CDR3: TGTGCCAGCGTGGGAGCTAACTATGGCTACACCTTC.

This clone occurred a few times. J is TRBJ1-1 and V is TRBV10-3; a possible D gene is TRBD1 (6 bases). Germline V lookup: CDR1 ENHRY, CDR2 SYGVKD. The V end lost 10 bases, the J end lost 5 bases, and 20 bases lay between the germline ends. The CDR3 runs to 14 residues. DNA for the CDR3: TGTGCCACAATCACCCCCGGACAGAGAACTGAAGCTTTCTTT. As protein: CATITPGQRTEAFF.

The rearrangement joins TRBV9 to TRBJ1-5; 8 bases are a match to TRBD1. V shed 1 base, J shed 7 bases, and the junction held 4 bases outside the gene matches. CDR3 size: 14 residues. CDR1 is SGDLS and CDR2 is YYNGEE in the germline V gene. The CDR3 spells CASSVYDRGQPQHF. DNA for the CDR3: TGTGCCAGCAGCGTATACGACAGGGGACAGCCCCAGCATTTT.

The chain links TRBV28 to TRBJ2-7; D not resolved. The CDR3 covers 12 residues. CDR1 is MDHEN, CDR2 SYDVKM, per germline. The germline V and J ends were trimmed by 2 bases and 1 base, with 3 bases remaining between them. CDR3 amino acids: CASSLASYEQYF. The DNA of the CDR3 is TGTGCCAGCAGTTTAGCGTCCTACGAGCAGTACTTC.

CDR3 nucleotides: TGTGCCAGCAGTGACGGGACACTCTCCTACGAGCAGTACTTC. Protein: CASSDGTLSYEQYF. The rearrangement uses TRBV2 and TRBJ2-7; a possible D gene is TRBD1 (6 bases). The V gene's germline CDR1 is SNHLY and CDR2 FYNNEI. Trimming left V 3 bases short and J 0 bases short, with 9 bases between. This CDR3 comprises 14 residues.

This clone was picked up a small number of times. This rearrangement joins TRBV27 to TRBJ1-1; D ambiguous. Trimming stripped 3 bases from V and 1 base from J, with 12 bases between. From germline, CDR1 is MNHEY and CDR2 SMNVEV (reference sequence). This CDR3 comprises 15 residues. The CDR3 loop is CASSFRRGGNTEAFF. The CDR3 DNA reads as TGTGCCAGCAGTTTTAGGCGAGGTGGGAACACTGAAGCTTTCTTT.

DNA for the CDR3: TGTGCCAGCAGCGAACAGGGTTTGAAGCCCCAGCATTTT. Amino acids: CASSEQGLKPQHF. V gene TRBV9 combines with J gene TRBJ1-5, with a tentative D call TRBD1 (6 bases). Trimming took off 3 bases at V and 8 bases at J, with 12 bases between the two ends. This CDR3 has 13 amino acids. Germline V gene lookup returns CDR1 SGDLS and CDR2 YYNGEE. Full variable domain (outside the CDR3, taken from reference TRBV9 and TRBJ1-5): DSGVTQTPKHLITATGQRVTLRCSPRSGDLSVYWYQQSLDQGLQFLIQYYNGEERAKGNILERFSAQQFPDLHSELNLSSLELGDSALYFCASSEQGLKPQHFGDGTRLSIL.